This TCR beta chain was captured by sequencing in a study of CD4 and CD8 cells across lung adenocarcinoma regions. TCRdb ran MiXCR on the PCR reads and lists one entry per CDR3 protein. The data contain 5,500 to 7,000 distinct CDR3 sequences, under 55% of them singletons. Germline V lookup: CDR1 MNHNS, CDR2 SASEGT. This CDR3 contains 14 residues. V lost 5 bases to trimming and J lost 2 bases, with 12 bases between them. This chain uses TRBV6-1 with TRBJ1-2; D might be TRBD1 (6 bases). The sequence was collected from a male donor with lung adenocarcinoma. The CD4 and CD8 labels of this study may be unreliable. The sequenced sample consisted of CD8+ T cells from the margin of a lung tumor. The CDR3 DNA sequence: TGTGCCAGCAGTCGCCACAGGGAAAACTATGGCTACACCTTC. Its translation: CASSRHRENYGYTF.